This TCR beta chain is from a study of cytomegalovirus exposure and HLA in healthy donors. Germline V CDR1 and CDR2: MNHNS, SASEGT. CDR3 size: 15 residues. The trim removed 7 bases at V and 0 bases at J, leaving 6 bases unmatched. With 60 Vbeta and 13 Jbeta primers, the PCR was carried out. Method: immunoSEQ multiplex PCR; TCRdb's copy keeps in-frame clones and lacks some. The sample has about 100,000 clones, approximately 77% seen once. This chain uses TRBV6-1 with TRBJ1-3; 7 bases are shared with TRBD1. The source is a male donor in good health and CMV-seropositive. The sequenced material came from PBMCs. CDR3 sequence (DNA): TGTGCCAGCACCTCCGGGGACAGCTCTGGAAACACCATATATTTT. This sequence encodes CASTSGDSSGNTIYF.